The clone carrying this T cell receptor (beta chain) was found a few times. This entry is derived from a study of beta chain features in type 1 diabetes. Every isolated RNA sample was fully reverse transcribed, so sequencing captured expressed TCRB transcripts. TCRdb's copy holds only in-frame clones and misses some; the assay was immunoSEQ multiplex PCR. This table has some 400,000 clones, about 16% appearing once. A CD45RO/CCR7/CD25/CD127/CD95/CD27 panel sorted naive, central memory, regulatory and stem cell-like memory CD4+ cells. In all sorted populations, purity surpassed 95%. V was cut by 1 base and J by 6 bases, with 16 bases left in between. CDR1 and CDR2 from the germline V gene are SEHNR and FQNEAQ (reference sequence). The CDR3 length is 16 residues.

The TCR comes from a woman under 30 in good health. This chain uses TRBV7-9 with TRBJ1-5; weak D call: TRBD1 (6 bases). The sample consisted of naive CD4+ T cells from blood. The CDR3 sequence is CASSLVRGAGSQPQHF. The CDR3, as DNA: TGTGCCAGCAGCTTAGTTCGGGGGGCAGGCAGTCAGCCCCAGCATTTT. Based on the CDR3 plus reference TRBV7-9 and TRBJ1-5, the full variable domain is DTGVSQNPRHKITKRGQNVTFRCDPISEHNRLYWYRQTLGQGPEFLTYFQNEAQLEKSRLLSDRFSAERPKGSFSTLEIQRTEQGDSAMYLCASSLVRGAGSQPQHFGDGTRLSIL.